This T cell receptor (beta chain) was recovered during a study of shared clonotypes between healthy human individuals. For the study at large: CD8 memory received one plate per donor, CD8 naive two, CD4 memory three and CD4 naive three.

Clones were read by immunoSEQ multiplex PCR, and TCRdb kept only the in-frame ones, dropping some. This sample has fewer than 3 million clones, with roughly 92% found just once. This clone was counted once. The source is a young man in good health. Some clones in this sample may be carry-over from other donors' samples. The sequenced sample consisted of naive CD4+ T cells from PBMCs. The subset here: CD45RA+ positively selected.

DNA for the CDR3: TGCGCCAGCAGCCAAGATCCCGGACAGTTCTCCACAGATACGCAGTATTTT. Protein: CASSQDPGQFSTDTQYF. V usage is TRBV4-1 and J usage is TRBJ2-3; D might be TRBD1 (6 bases). V gave up 0 bases and J gave up 2 bases, with 15 bases separating them. The CDR3 runs 17 residues. The germline gives CDR1 MGHRA, CDR2 YSYEKL.